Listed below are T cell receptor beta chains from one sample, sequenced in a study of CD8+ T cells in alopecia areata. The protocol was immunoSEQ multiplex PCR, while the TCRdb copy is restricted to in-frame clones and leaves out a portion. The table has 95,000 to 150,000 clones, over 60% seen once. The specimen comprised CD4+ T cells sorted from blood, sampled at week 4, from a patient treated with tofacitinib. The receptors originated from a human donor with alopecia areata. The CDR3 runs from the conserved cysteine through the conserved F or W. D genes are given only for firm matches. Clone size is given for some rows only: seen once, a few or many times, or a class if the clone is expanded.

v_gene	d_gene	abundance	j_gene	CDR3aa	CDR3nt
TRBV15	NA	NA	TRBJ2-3	CATSRDAGVGDTQYF	TGTGCCACCAGCAGAGATGCAGGGGTAGGAGATACGCAGTATTTT
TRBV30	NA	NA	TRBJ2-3	CAWNTRTSTDTQYF	TGTGCCTGGAACACCCGCACTAGCACAGATACGCAGTATTTT
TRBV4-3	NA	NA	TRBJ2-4	CASSPTQDSRNIQYF	TGCGCCAGCAGCCCAACACAGGACAGCAGAAACATTCAGTACTTC
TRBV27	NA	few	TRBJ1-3	CASSLSAPLTSGNTIYF	TGTGCCAGCAGTTTATCGGCCCCCTTGACCTCTGGAAACACCATATATTTT
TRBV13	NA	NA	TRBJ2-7	CASSSPTVTYEQYF	TGTGCCAGCAGCTCCCCGACAGTAACCTACGAGCAGTACTTC
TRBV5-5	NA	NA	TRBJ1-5	CASSPLSYSNQPQHF	TGTGCCAGCAGCCCGCTGAGTTATAGCAATCAGCCCCAGCATTTT
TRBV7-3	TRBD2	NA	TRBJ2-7	CASSHSGRHGEQYF	TGTGCCAGCAGCCATAGCGGGAGACACGGCGAGCAGTACTTC
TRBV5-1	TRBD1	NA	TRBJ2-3	CASSLGRDRVADTQYF	TGCGCCAGCAGCTTGGGAAGGGACAGGGTGGCAGATACGCAGTATTTT
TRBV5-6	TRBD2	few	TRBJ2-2	CASSSGIGGLAGFTGELFF	TGTGCCAGCAGCTCTGGAATTGGGGGACTAGCGGGATTTACCGGGGAGCTGTTTTTT
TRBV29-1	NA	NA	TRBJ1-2	CSVIWDTGGYGYTF	TGCAGCGTGATTTGGGACACTGGGGGCTATGGCTACACCTTC
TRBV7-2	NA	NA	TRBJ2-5	CASSFRGSEETQYF	TGTGCCAGCAGCTTCAGGGGTAGTGAAGAGACCCAGTACTTC
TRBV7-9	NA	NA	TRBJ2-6	CASSLGSDWANVLTF	TGTGCCAGCAGCTTGGGGTCAGACTGGGCCAACGTCCTGACTTTC
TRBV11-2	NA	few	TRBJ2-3	CASSLGPTDTQYF	TGTGCCAGCAGCTTAGGGCCCACAGATACGCAGTATTTT
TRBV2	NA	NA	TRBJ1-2	CASSAQGYTF	TGTGCCAGCAGTGCACAAGGCTACACCTTC